This T cell receptor (beta chain) emerged from a study of Ad26.COV2.S vaccination and SARS-CoV-2 variants. Study summary: Of the COV1001 trial arms, the Ad26.COV2.S arm included the donor.

Method: immunoSEQ multiplex PCR; TCRdb's copy keeps in-frame clones and lacks some. The table has some 520,000 clones, roughly nine tenths seen once. Regarding treatment: over 15 received Ad26.COV2.S at low or high dose, single or two shots; five or six received placebo; per-sample allocation not given. After the first vaccine or placebo injection, samples were drawn on day 63. Germline V gene data show CDR1 as LNHDA and CDR2 as SQIVND (reference sequence). The CDR3 is 14 amino acids. Trimming took 6 bases from V and 7 from J; bases not matched to a gene: 9. The chain employs TRBV19 and TRBJ1-3, with 7 positions matching TRBD1. This TCR was sampled from a person aged 18-65 years who received the Ad26.COV2.S COVID-19 vaccine or a placebo. This sample comprised peripheral blood, obtained in a trial of Ad26.COV2.S vaccine versus placebo. DNA for the CDR3: TGTGCCAGTAGCCTCGACAGGGTTCAGAACACCATATATTTT. Protein: CASSLDRVQNTIYF.